This T cell receptor (beta chain) was identified during a study of shared clonotypes between healthy human individuals. Findings and limits, study-wide: All-four-donor shared clonotypes had higher generation probabilities than non-shared clonotypes did. Incompleteness in sorted-subset sequencing, despite large depth, was shown by rarefaction.

A remark on this clone: Its antigen is currently unknown.

The CDR3 totals 16 residues. The germline gives CDR1 SEHNR, CDR2 FQNEAQ (reference sequence). Trimming pared 0 bases from V and 0 bases from J, leaving 8 bases between. In the original processing: Junction-only immunoSEQ sequences carried no quality scores, so filtering differed. The method was immunoSEQ multiplex PCR; TCRdb's version includes in-frame clones alone and lacks a portion of them. V and J calls and clone size are those listed in that table; D and trimming were worked out from the DNA. Among 1.6 million or so clones listed, 95% to 97% were seen once. The clonotype was recovered from a man under 40 in good health. This sequence joins TRBV7-9 and TRBJ2-2, with TRBD1 as a possible D gene (5 bases). Input material: naive CD4+ T cells sorted from blood. This sample's subset: CD45RA+ positively selected. The CDR3 nucleotides are TGTGCCAGCAGCTTAGCAGGGGCGGCGAACACCGGGGAGCTGTTTTTT. Residues: CASSLAGAANTGELFF.